Listed below are T cell receptor beta chains from one sample, sequenced in a study of cytomegalovirus exposure and HLA in healthy donors. The table came from immunoSEQ multiplex PCR; TCRdb's copy has only in-frame clones and leaves some out. The ten most abundant clones cover 1.5% to 2% of a sample with 100,000 to 150,000 clones. Source material: PBMCs. The receptor source for this set is a woman aged 40 to 50 in good health and CMV-seropositive. CDR3s include the opening cysteine and the closing phenylalanine or tryptophan. Fields, in order: CDR3 protein, V gene.

CDR3: CASSATTDSYEQYF; V: TRBV6-4
CDR3: CASSYEDRGPYEQYF; V: TRBV6-6
CDR3: CASSKGLSYEQYF; V: TRBV19
CDR3: CASSQERVSNYGYTF; V: TRBV4-3
CDR3: CASSLPDRVGYTF; V: TRBV6-5
CDR3: CASSLRGGSQYF; V: TRBV28
CDR3: CASSLGDSRPQHF; V: TRBV27
CDR3: CASRITSGRNEQYF; V: TRBV28
CDR3: CASSLREAGDEAFF; V: TRBV18
CDR3: CASSPPTGVNTEAFF; V: TRBV18
CDR3: CASSVRQGGTDTQYF; V: TRBV9
CDR3: CASSLGRGSSGNTIYF; V: TRBV13
CDR3: CASRPGVTDTQYF; V: TRBV6-5
CDR3: CASSIQGRSSYNEQFF; V: TRBV19
CDR3: CASSLGYADTQYF; V: TRBV7-2
CDR3: CASSQTGTGRGGEQFF; V: TRBV11-3
CDR3: CATSRHPGQGYEQYF; V: TRBV15
CDR3: CASSQRLGQGINLYPNTEAFF; V: TRBV21-1
CDR3: CSARGGEGFYEQYF; V: TRBV29-1
CDR3: CASTPTSRFSNQPQHF; V: TRBV27
CDR3: CASSFPDNFLYEQYF; V: TRBV5-5
CDR3: CASSRTSGNNNEQFF; V: TRBV6-4
CDR3: CASSIEASSTEAFF; V: TRBV19
CDR3: CASSWTGGAYGYTF; V: TRBV28
CDR3: CASSLDRDRARGYTF; V: TRBV7-9
CDR3: CASRTGVYNEQFF; V: TRBV2
CDR3: CASTPASRGEQYF; V: TRBV28
CDR3: CAWSVGGGETQYF; V: TRBV30
CDR3: CASSEFGTSGIQDTQYF; V: TRBV2
CDR3: CASSEVLGLANQPQHF; V: TRBV6-1
CDR3: CASSPGQGASEKLFF; V: TRBV18
CDR3: CASSVRDREGDTIYF; V: TRBV9
CDR3: CASSPPGQGRNTQYF; V: TRBV28
CDR3: CASRGQGASTGELFF; V: TRBV25-1
CDR3: CASSHGRGNKDTQYF; V: TRBV4-1
CDR3: CASSLRDRGSNYGYTF; V: TRBV5-1
CDR3: CASTQDGLPPYEQYF; V: TRBV19
CDR3: CASSPGGGTKNIQYF; V: TRBV19
CDR3: CASSIRTGRRSNEKLFF; V: TRBV19
CDR3: CASMPSVGVTEAFF; V: TRBV6-5
CDR3: CASSVDSRYEQYF; V: TRBV11-3
CDR3: CASSLGGTTQYF; V: TRBV5-8